This entry is about one TCR beta chain. This specimen comes from a study of blood T cell repertoires in COVID-19. Study in general: The study drew acute and convalescent COVID-19 samples from the United States, Italy and Spain.

The CDR3 extends over 19 amino acids. The V gene's germline CDR1 is MNHEY and CDR2 SVGEGT. The V gene end was trimmed by 2 bases and the J gene end by 4 bases; junction bases not matched to a gene: 16. Libraries were prepared by immunoSEQ multiplex PCR; TCRdb keeps only in-frame clonotypes and omits some of them. Among tens of thousands of clones listed, around 85% were seen once. The TCR sequence derives from a human donor in a cohort sampled during active COVID-19. Input material: peripheral blood. The chain links TRBV6-2 or TRBV6-3 to TRBJ2-3; 9 nucleotides align to TRBD2. The DNA for the CDR3 is TGTGCCAGCAGTTACCCCACCCGGGCTAGCGGGATGGCTGCAGATACGCAGTATTTT. This translates into CASSYPTRASGMAADTQYF.